This record looks at one T cell receptor (beta chain) sequence and its context. Germline CDR1 and CDR2: SNHLY and FYNNEI. This CDR3 is 13 amino acids long. The germline V and J ends were trimmed by 4 bases and 4 bases, with 9 bases remaining between them. The sample belongs to a study of cytotoxic CD8 clonotypes in ibrutinib-treated CLL. The table came from immunoSEQ multiplex PCR; TCRdb's copy has only in-frame clones and leaves some out. The sample holds a few hundred thousand clones, over 60% seen once. The chain is built from TRBV2 and TRBJ2-3; D unclear. The receptor comes from a human donor with chronic lymphocytic leukemia. Specimen: PBMCs, collected after 36 months of ibrutinib treatment. CDR3 loop: CASSVGWADTQYF. Here the CDR3 DNA reads TGTGCCAGCAGTGTGGGTTGGGCAGATACGCAGTATTTT.